Included here is one T cell receptor (beta chain) sequence, with context. These data originate in a study of blood T cell repertoires in COVID-19. In the study's own analysis: Researchers report that nucleated cell counts were estimated from reference gene primer amplification. Produced via immunoSEQ multiplex PCR; TCRdb's table is partial and in-frame only. D and trimming come from the DNA, and the V and J calls and clone size come from that table. The table has about 170,000 clones, around nine tenths seen once. V was trimmed by 3 bases and J by 0 bases, leaving 15 bases between them. CDR1 and CDR2 from the germline V gene are DFQATT and SNEGSKA (reference sequence). The CDR3 has 16 amino acids.

The TCR originated in a man aged 70 or older with acute or convalescent COVID-19. This chain uses TRBV20-1 with TRBJ1-3, with D unresolved. The sequenced sample was peripheral blood. The CDR3 loop is CSASNNPGSSGNTIYF. As DNA, the CDR3 is TGCAGTGCTAGTAATAACCCCGGGAGCTCTGGAAACACCATATATTTT.